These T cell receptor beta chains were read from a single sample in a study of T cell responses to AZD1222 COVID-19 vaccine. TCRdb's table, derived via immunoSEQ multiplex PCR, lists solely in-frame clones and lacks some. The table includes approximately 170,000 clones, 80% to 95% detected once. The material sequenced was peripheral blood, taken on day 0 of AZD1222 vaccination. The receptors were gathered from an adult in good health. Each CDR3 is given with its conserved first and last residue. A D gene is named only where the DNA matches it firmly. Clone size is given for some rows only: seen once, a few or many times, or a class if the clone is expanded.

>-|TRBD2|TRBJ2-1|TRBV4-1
CASSQEGTSGSEQFF
TGCGCCAGCAGCCAAGAGGGGACTAGCGGGAGTGAGCAGTTCTTC
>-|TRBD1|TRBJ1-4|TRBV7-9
CASSLGTTGAFF
TGTGCCAGCAGCTTAGGGACGACAGGGGCATTTTTT
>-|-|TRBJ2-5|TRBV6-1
CASSEDIWGAKTQYF
TGTGCCAGCAGTGAAGACATCTGGGGCGCCAAGACCCAGTACTTC
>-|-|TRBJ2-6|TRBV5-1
CASSSQGVAGANVLTF
TGCGCCAGCAGCTCCCAGGGTGTAGCTGGGGCCAACGTCCTGACTTTC
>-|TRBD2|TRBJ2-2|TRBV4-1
CASSQDRASGGNTGELFF
TGCGCCAGCAGCCAAGATCGGGCTAGCGGGGGTAACACCGGGGAGCTGTTTTTT
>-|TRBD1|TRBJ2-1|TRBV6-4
CASSDKPGGYNEQFF
TGTGCCAGCAGTGACAAACCAGGGGGCTACAATGAGCAGTTCTTC
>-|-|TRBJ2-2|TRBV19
CASAYLGAPNTGELFF
TGTGCCAGTGCCTACTTGGGGGCGCCGAACACCGGGGAGCTGTTTTTT
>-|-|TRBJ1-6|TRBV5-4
CASSSINSPLHF
TGTGCCAGCAGCTCTATTAATTCACCCCTCCACTTT
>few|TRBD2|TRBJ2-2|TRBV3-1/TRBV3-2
CASSPRGWESTGELFF
TGTGCCAGCAGCCCGCGGGGGTGGGAGAGCACCGGGGAGCTGTTTTTT
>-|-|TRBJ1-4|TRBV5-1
CASSSTGSNEKLFF
TGCGCCAGCAGCTCGACGGGGTCTAATGAAAAACTGTTTTTT
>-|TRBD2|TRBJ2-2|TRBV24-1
CATSDPPTSGSPTGELFF
TGTGCCACCAGTGACCCCCCGACTAGCGGGAGCCCCACCGGGGAGCTGTTTTTT
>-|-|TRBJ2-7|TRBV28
CASSSGPIYEQYF
TGTGCCAGCAGTTCCGGGCCCATATACGAGCAGTACTTC
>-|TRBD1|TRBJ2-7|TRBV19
CASSLRTGLSSYEQYF
TGTGCCAGTAGTTTGCGGACAGGTCTGAGCTCCTACGAGCAGTACTTC
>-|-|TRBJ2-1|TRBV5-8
CASSEGTGTASDEQFF
TGTGCCAGCAGCGAGGGCACCGGGACTGCCAGCGATGAGCAGTTCTTC
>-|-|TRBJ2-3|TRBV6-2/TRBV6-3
CASSQRAYTQYF
TGTGCCAGCAGCCAACGGGCGTATACGCAGTATTTT
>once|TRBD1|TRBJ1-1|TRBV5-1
CASRDRGETEAFF
TGCGCCAGCAGAGACAGGGGGGAGACTGAAGCTTTCTTT
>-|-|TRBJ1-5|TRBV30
CAWSPRGWNQPQHF
TGTGCCTGGAGTCCCAGGGGTTGGAATCAGCCCCAGCATTTT
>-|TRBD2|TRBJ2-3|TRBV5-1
CASSLGLAVDTQYF
TGCGCCAGCAGCTTGGGACTAGCGGTCGATACGCAGTATTTT
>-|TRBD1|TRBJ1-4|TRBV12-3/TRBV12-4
CASSDRVEKLFF
TGTGCCAGCAGTGACAGGGTCGAAAAACTGTTTTTT
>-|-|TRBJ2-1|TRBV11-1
CASSSRVGISYNEQFF
TGTGCCAGCAGCTCCCGGGTGGGGATCTCCTACAATGAGCAGTTCTTC
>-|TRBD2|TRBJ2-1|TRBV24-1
CATSASSGRLVEQFF
TGTGCCACCAGTGCAAGTAGCGGGAGGTTGGTAGAGCAGTTCTTC
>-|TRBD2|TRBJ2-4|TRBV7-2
CASSLPRTSGRASKNIQYF
TGTGCCAGCAGCTTACCCCGGACTAGCGGGAGGGCATCCAAAAACATTCAGTACTTC
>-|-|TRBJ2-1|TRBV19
CASSFHYNEQFF
TGTGCCAGTAGTTTCCATTACAATGAGCAGTTCTTC
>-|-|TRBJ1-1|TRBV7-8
CASSPFMAEAFF
TGTGCCAGCAGCCCTTTTATGGCTGAAGCTTTCTTT
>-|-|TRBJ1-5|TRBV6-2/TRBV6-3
CASSFRGREGQPQHF
TGTGCCAGCAGCTTTAGGGGCCGGGAGGGTCAGCCCCAGCATTTT
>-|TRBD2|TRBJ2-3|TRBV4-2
CASSQATGTSGSHTQYF
TGTGCCAGCAGCCAAGCGACCGGGACTAGCGGGAGTCATACGCAGTATTTT
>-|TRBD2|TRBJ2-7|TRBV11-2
CASSPWLAGEGEQYF
TGTGCCAGCAGCCCCTGGCTAGCGGGAGAAGGCGAGCAGTACTTC
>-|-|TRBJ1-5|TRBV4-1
CASSQGVGKDQPQHF
TGCGCCAGCAGCCAAGGAGTAGGGAAAGATCAGCCCCAGCATTTT
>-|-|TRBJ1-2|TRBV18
CASSPGPRSYGYTF
TGTGCCAGCTCACCCGGGCCCAGGAGCTATGGCTACACCTTC
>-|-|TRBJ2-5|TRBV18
CASSPDWREGVVRQETQYF
TGTGCCAGCTCACCGGACTGGCGGGAAGGGGTAGTACGGCAAGAGACCCAGTACTTC
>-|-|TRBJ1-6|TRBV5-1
CASSSGSLTLHF
TGCGCCAGCAGCTCCGGGAGCCTAACCCTCCACTTT
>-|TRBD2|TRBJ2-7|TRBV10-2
CASRSLGTTYYEQYF
TGCGCCAGCAGGTCCCTGGGGACTACCTACTACGAGCAGTACTTC
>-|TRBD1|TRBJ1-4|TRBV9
CASSPGIKTGVAEKLFF
TGTGCCAGCAGCCCGGGGATAAAGACAGGGGTGGCTGAAAAACTGTTTTTT
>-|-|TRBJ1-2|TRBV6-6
CASGGTASGYTF
TGTGCCAGCGGGGGGACGGCGTCAGGCTACACCTTC
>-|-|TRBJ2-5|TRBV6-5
CASTPPGNQETQYF
TGTGCCAGCACCCCACCCGGGAACCAAGAGACCCAGTACTTC
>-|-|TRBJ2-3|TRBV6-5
CASMGAKDTQYF
TGTGCCAGCATGGGGGCTAAAGATACGCAGTATTTT
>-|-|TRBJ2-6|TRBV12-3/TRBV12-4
CEDRANVLTF
TGTGAGGACAGGGCCAACGTCCTGACTTTC
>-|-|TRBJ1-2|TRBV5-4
CASSKRTADYTF
TGTGCCAGCAGCAAGAGGACAGCCGATTACACCTTC
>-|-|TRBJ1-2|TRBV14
CASSQQTNYGYTF
TGTGCCAGCAGCCAACAGACTAACTATGGCTACACCTTC
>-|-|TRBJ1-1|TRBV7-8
CASSLDWPDTEAFF
TGTGCCAGCAGCTTAGATTGGCCAGACACTGAAGCTTTCTTT
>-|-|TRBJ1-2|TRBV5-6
CARSLAGDRPYYGYTF
TGTGCCAGAAGTTTAGCCGGTGACAGGCCCTACTATGGCTACACCTTC
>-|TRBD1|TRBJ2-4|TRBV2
CASRQGIAKNIQYF
TGTGCCAGCAGACAGGGGATAGCCAAAAACATTCAGTACTTC
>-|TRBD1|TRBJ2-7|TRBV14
CASSRGQVYEQYF
TGTGCCAGCAGCCGGGGACAGGTATACGAGCAGTACTTC
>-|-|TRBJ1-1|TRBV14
CASSHWGLNTEAFF
TGTGCCAGCAGCCATTGGGGGTTGAACACTGAAGCTTTCTTT
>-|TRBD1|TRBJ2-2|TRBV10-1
CASSEGTANTGELFF
TGCGCCAGCAGTGAAGGGACAGCAAACACCGGGGAGCTGTTTTTT
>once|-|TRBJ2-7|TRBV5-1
CASSFFVGGEQYF
TGCGCCAGCAGCTTTTTCGTAGGGGGCGAGCAGTACTTC
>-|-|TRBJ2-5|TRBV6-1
CASSEWRDQETQYF
TGTGCCAGCAGTGAATGGAGGGACCAAGAGACCCAGTACTTC
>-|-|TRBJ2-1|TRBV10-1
CASSEHGSAYNEQFF
TGCGCCAGCAGTGAGCACGGTAGCGCCTACAATGAGCAGTTCTTC